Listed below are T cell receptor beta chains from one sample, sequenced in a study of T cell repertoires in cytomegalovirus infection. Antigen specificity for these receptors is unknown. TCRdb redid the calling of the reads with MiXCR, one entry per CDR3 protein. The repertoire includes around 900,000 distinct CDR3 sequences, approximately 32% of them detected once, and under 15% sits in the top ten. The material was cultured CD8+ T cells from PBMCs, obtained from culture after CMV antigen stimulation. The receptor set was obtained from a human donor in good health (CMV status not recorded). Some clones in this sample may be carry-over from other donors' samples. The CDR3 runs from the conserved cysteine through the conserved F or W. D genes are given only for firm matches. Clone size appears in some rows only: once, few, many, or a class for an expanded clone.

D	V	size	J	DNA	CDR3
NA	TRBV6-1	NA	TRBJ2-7	TGTGCCAGCAGTGAATGGACGCGGACCGAGCAGTACTTC	CASSEWTRTEQYF
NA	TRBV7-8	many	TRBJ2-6	TGTGCCAGCGTCCCGGGCGGGGCCAACGTCCTGACTTTC	CASVPGGANVLTF
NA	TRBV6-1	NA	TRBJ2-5	TGTGCCAGCGAAATCGGTGCTGAAGAGACCCAGTACTTC	CASEIGAEETQYF
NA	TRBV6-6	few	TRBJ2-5	TGTGCCAGTAATGGAGAGACCCAGTACTTC	CASNGETQYF
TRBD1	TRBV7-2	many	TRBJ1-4	TGTGCCAGCAGCTTAGGGACAGGGACTAATGAAAAACTGTTTTTT	CASSLGTGTNEKLFF
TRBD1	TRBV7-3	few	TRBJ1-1	TGTGCCAGCAGCCTCCGTCCCGGGACAGGGGGTGCCTTGAACACTGAAGCTTTCTTT	CASSLRPGTGGALNTEAFF
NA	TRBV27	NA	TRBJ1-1	TGTGCCACCATCAACAGGGCGCTGCCCACTGAAGCTTTCTTT	CATINRALPTEAFF
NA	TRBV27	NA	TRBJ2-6	TGTGCCAGCAGTTTAAGCGCGGGGGCGACTGGGGCCAACGTCCTGACTTTC	CASSLSAGATGANVLTF
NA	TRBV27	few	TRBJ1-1	TGTGCCAGCAGTTCCCGCCAATGGACTGAAGCTTTCTTT	CASSSRQWTEAFF
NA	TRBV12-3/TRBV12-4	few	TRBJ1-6	TGTGCCAGCAGTGACTACAGGGAGGATTCACCCCTCCACTTT	CASSDYREDSPLHF
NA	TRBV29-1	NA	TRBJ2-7	TGCAGCGTTGAAGACGACAGGACGTCGGGCTACGAGCAGTACTTC	CSVEDDRTSGYEQYF
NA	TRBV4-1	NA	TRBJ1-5	TGCGCCAGCAGCCAAGATGGTCAGCCCCAGCATTTT	CASSQDGQPQHF
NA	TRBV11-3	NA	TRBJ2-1	TGTGCCAGCAGCTTAGATCGGATCTACAATGAGCAGTTCTTC	CASSLDRIYNEQFF
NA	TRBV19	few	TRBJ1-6	TGTGCCAGTAGTAGTTGGAACTATAATTCACCCCTCCACTTT	CASSSWNYNSPLHF
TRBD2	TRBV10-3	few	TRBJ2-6	TGTGCCATCAGTGGAATCGCTAGCGGGTGGAACTCTGGGGCCAACGTCCTGACTTTC	CAISGIASGWNSGANVLTF
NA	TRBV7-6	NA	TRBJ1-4	TGTGCCAGCAGCTTTCCCGGGGCCCACCACTCTTCAACTAATGAAAAACTGTTTTTT	CASSFPGAHHSSTNEKLFF
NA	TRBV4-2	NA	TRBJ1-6	TGTGCCCCCTCCAAGGAAGGGGACTATGGGAATTCACCCCTCCACTTT	CAPSKEGDYGNSPLHF
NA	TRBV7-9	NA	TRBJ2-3	TGTGCCAGCAGCTTGAGGGGGGCCTTCACAGATACGCAGTATTTT	CASSLRGAFTDTQYF
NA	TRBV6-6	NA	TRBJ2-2	TGTGCCAGCAGTTACTGGGACAAAGTTAACACCGGGGAGCTGTTTTTT	CASSYWDKVNTGELFF
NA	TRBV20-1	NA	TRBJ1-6	TGCAGTGCTAGACCTTTGGGGAGTTCACCCCTCCACTTT	CSARPLGSSPLHF
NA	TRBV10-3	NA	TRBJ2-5	TGTGCCATCAGTGAAGGGTTTGTCCAGTACTTC	CAISEGFVQYF
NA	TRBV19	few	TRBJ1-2	TGTGCCAGTAGTATCGCCAACCTAGGAGATGGCTACACCTTC	CASSIANLGDGYTF
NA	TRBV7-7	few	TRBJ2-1	TGTGCTAGCAGCTTAGCTCTGGAGGGGGGTGAGCAGTTCTTC	CASSLALEGGEQFF
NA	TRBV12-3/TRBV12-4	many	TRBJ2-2	TGTGCCAGCAGTTTAGAGGACACCGGGGAGCTGTTTTTT	CASSLEDTGELFF
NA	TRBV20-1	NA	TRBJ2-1	TGCAGTGCTTATCTCTTGGGGAAAGGGAATGAGCAGTTCTTC	CSAYLLGKGNEQFF
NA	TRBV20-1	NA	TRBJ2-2	TGCAGTGCCATCTTTCCTCAGGGCGGCACCGGGGAGCTGTTTTTT	CSAIFPQGGTGELFF
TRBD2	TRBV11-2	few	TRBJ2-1	TGTGCCAGCAGCTTAGAGGTAGCGGGGGGGCGAAATGAGCAGTTCTTC	CASSLEVAGGRNEQFF
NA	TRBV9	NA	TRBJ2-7	TGTGCCAGCAGCTCTATGGGGGCGGGCGAGCAGTACTTC	CASSSMGAGEQYF